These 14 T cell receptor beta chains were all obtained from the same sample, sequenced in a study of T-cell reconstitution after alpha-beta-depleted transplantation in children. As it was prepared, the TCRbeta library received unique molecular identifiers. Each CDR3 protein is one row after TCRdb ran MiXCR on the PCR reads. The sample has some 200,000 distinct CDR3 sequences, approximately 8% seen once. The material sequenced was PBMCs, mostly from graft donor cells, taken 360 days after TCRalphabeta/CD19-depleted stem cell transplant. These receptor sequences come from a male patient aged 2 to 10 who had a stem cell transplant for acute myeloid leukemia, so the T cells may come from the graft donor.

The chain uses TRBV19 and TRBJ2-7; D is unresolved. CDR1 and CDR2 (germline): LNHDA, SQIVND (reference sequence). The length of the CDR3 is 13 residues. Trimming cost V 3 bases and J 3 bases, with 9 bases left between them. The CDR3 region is CASSIVPSYEQYF. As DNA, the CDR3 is TGTGCCAGTAGTATCGTCCCAAGCTACGAGCAGTACTTC.

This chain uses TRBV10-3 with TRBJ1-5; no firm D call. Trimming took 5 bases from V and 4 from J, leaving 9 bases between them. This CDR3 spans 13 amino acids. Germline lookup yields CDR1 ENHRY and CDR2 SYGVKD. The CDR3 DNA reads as TGTGCCATCAGTACCAGCCAGAATCAGCCCCAGCATTTT. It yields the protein CAISTSQNQPQHF.

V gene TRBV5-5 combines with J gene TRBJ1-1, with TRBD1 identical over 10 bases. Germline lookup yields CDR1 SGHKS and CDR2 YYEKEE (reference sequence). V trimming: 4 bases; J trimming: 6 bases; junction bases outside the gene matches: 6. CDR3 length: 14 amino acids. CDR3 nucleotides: TGTGCCAGCAGCGGGACAGGGGCGGGCGCTGAAGCTTTCTTT. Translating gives CASSGTGAGAEAFF.

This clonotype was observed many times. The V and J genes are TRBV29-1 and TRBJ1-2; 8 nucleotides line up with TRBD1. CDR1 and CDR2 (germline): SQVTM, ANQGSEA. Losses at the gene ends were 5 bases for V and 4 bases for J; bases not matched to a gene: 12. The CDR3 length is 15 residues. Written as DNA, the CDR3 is TGCAGCGTTACCTATTTTCAGGGGGCGGGCTATGGCTACACCTTC. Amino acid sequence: CSVTYFQGAGYGYTF.

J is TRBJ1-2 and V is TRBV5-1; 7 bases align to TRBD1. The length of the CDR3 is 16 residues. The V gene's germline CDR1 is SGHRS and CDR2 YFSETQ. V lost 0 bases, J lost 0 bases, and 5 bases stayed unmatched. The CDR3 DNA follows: TGCGCCAGCAGCTTGGTTGGGGGACAGCCTAACTATGGCTACACCTTC. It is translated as CASSLVGGQPNYGYTF.

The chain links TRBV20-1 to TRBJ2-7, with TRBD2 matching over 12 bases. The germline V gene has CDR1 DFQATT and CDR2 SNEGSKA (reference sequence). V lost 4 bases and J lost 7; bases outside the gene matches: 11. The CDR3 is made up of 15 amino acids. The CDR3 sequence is CSATSGRAEFGEQYF. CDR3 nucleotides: TGCAGTGCTACTAGCGGGAGGGCTGAGTTTGGGGAGCAGTACTTC.

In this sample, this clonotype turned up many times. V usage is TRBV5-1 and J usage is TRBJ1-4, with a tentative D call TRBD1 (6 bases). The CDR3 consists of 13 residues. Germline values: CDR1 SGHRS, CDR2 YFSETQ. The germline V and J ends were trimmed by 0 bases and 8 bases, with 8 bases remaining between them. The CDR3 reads CASSLGQGEKLFF. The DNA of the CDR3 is TGCGCCAGCAGCTTGGGGCAGGGGGAAAAACTGTTTTTT.

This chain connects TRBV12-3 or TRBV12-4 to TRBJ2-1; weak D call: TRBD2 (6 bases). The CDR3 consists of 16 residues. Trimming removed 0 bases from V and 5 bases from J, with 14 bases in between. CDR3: CASSLAGLARHNEQFF. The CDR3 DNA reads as TGTGCCAGCAGTTTAGCTGGGCTAGCGAGGCACAATGAGCAGTTCTTC.

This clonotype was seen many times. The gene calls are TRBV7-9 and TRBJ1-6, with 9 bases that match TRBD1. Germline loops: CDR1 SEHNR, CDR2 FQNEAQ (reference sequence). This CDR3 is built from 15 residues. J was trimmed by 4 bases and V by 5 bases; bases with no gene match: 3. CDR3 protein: CASSQGQGYNSPLHF. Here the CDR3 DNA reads TGTGCCAGCAGCCAGGGACAGGGATATAATTCACCCCTCCACTTT.

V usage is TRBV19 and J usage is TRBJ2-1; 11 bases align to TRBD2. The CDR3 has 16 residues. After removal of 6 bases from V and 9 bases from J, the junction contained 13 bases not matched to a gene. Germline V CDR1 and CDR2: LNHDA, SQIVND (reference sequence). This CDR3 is CASRKGLAAFGSEQFF. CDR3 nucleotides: TGTGCCAGTAGAAAGGGACTAGCGGCGTTTGGGTCTGAGCAGTTCTTC.

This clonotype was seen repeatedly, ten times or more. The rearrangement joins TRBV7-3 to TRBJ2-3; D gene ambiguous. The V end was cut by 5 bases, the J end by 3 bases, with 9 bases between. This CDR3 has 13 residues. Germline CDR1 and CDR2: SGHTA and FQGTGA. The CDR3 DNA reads TGTGCCAGCAGCATCAAGTTTACAGATACGCAGTATTTT. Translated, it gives CASSIKFTDTQYF. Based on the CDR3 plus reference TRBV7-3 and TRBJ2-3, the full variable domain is GAGVSQTPSNKVTEKGKYVELRCDPISGHTALYWYRQSLGQGPEFLIYFQGTGAADDSGLPNDRFFAVRPEGSVSTLKIQRTERGDSAVYLCASSIKFTDTQYFGPGTRLTVL.

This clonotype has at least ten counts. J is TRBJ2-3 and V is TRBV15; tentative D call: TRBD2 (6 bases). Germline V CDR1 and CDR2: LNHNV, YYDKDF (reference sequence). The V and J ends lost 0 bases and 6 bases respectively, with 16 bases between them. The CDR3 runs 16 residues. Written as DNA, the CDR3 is TGTGCCACCAGCAGAGATGCTGGGGGGTCCGCCGATACGCAGTATTTT. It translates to CATSRDAGGSADTQYF.

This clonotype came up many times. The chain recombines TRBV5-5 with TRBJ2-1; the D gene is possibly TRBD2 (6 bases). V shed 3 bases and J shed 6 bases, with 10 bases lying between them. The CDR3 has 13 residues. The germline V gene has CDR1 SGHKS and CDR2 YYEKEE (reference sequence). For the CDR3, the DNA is TGTGCCAGCAGCTCGGGGACTTTCAATGAGCAGTTCTTC. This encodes CASSSGTFNEQFF. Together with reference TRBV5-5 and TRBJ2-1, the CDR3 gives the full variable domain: DAGVTQSPTHLIKTRGQQVTLRCSPISGHKSVSWYQQVLGQGPQFIFQYYEKEERGRGNFPDRFSARQFPNYSSELNVNALLLGDSALYLCASSSGTFNEQFFGPGTRLTVL.

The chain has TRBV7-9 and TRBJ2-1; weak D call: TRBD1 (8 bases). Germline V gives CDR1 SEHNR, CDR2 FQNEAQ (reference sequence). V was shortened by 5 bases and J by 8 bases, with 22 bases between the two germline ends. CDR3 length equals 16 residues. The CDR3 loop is CASSPEDRGGTHEQFF. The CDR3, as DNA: TGTGCCAGCAGCCCAGAAGACAGGGGAGGGACCCATGAGCAGTTCTTC.